Below, 9 T cell receptor beta chains from the same sample are listed, as sequenced in a study of cytomegalovirus exposure and HLA in healthy donors. The PCR contained 60 Vbeta and 13 Jbeta primers. Profiled with immunoSEQ multiplex PCR; TCRdb holds only in-frame clones, not every one. The listing contains more than 130,000 clones. Input material: PBMCs. These receptors were collected from a man aged 40-50 years in good health and CMV-seronegative.

The chain has TRBV7-9 and TRBJ1-4; D is perhaps TRBD1 (5 bases). CDR3 length: 14 residues. Trimming took off 5 bases at V and 4 bases at J, with 11 bases between the two ends. Germline V gene data show CDR1 as SEHNR and CDR2 as FQNEAQ (reference sequence). The CDR3 is CASSPGLINEKLFF. The CDR3 coding sequence is TGTGCCAGCAGCCCGGGACTGATTAATGAAAAACTGTTTTTT. The full variable domain, in which reference TRBV7-9 and TRBJ1-4 provide the parts outside the CDR3, is DTGVSQNPRHKITKRGQNVTFRCDPISEHNRLYWYRQTLGQGPEFLTYFQNEAQLEKSRLLSDRFSAERPKGSFSTLEIQRTEQGDSAMYLCASSPGLINEKLFFGSGTQLSVL.

The V and J genes are TRBV6-5 and TRBJ1-2, with D possibly TRBD1 on 5 matching bases. The length of the CDR3 is 14 residues. CDR1 and CDR2 from the germline V gene are MNHEY and SVGAGI. Trimming removed 6 bases from V and 2 bases from J, with 13 bases in between. This CDR3 reads CASSRRGGNYGYTF. CDR3 in DNA: TGTGCCAGCAGCCGACGCGGGGGGAACTATGGCTACACCTTC.

The chain uses TRBV6-4 and TRBJ2-1; D is uncertain. V lost 3 bases, J lost 0 bases, and 9 bases lay in between. The CDR3 extends over 15 amino acids. The germline CDR1 and CDR2 sequences are MRHNA and SNTAGT. The CDR3 loop reads CASSETAISYNEQFF. The DNA of the CDR3 is TGTGCCAGCAGTGAGACTGCCATCTCCTACAATGAGCAGTTCTTC.

V gene TRBV9 combines with J gene TRBJ2-7; D is perhaps TRBD1 (6 bases). The ends were cut back, 0 bases at V and 4 bases at J, with 14 bases in the middle. The CDR3 spans 15 residues. Germline assignment: CDR1 SGDLS and CDR2 YYNGEE. The CDR3 nucleotides are TGTGCCAGCAGCGTAGGTGAGACAGGACGGTACGAGCAGTACTTC. The encoded protein is CASSVGETGRYEQYF.

This chain joins TRBV4-3 and TRBJ2-7; TRBD2 is a possible D gene (7 bases). The V gene's germline CDR1 is LGHNA and CDR2 YSLEER. V lost 0 bases, J lost 6 bases, and 15 bases lay in between. This CDR3 comprises 15 residues. CDR3 nucleotides: TGCGCCAGCAGCCAAGAAGGGGGAGGGTTAGGCGAGCAGTACTTC. Encoded protein: CASSQEGGGLGEQYF.

J is TRBJ2-2 and V is TRBV2; 8 nucleotides align to TRBD2. Unmatched junction bases numbered 10, after V lost 10 bases and J lost 6 bases. Germline V gene data show CDR1 as SNHLY and CDR2 as FYNNEI. The CDR3 is 14 amino acids. This CDR3 is CATFDAGGPGELFF. CDR3 nucleotide sequence: TGTGCCACCTTCGACGCGGGGGGTCCCGGGGAGCTGTTTTTT.

CDR3 protein: CASTPAVQKTNEKLFF. The CDR3, as DNA: TGTGCCAGTACCCCCGCAGTCCAAAAGACTAATGAAAAACTGTTTTTT. This chain links TRBV19 with TRBJ1-4, with unresolved D. This CDR3 has 16 amino acids. Trimming pared 7 bases from V and 2 bases from J, leaving 17 bases between. Germline lookup yields CDR1 LNHDA and CDR2 SQIVND (reference sequence).

The chain uses TRBV11-2 and TRBJ1-1; no clear D gene. Trimming shortened V by 11 bases and J by 1 base, and 11 bases separated the two germline ends. The CDR3 sequence is 12 residues long. The germline CDR1 and CDR2 sequences are SGHAT and FQNNGV. CDR3 in DNA: TGTGCCTCTAGCTCGGGGAACACTGAAGCTTTCTTT. It is translated as CASSSGNTEAFF.

The rearrangement links TRBV2 to TRBJ2-5, with 12 nucleotides matching TRBD2. Germline V gene data show CDR1 as SNHLY and CDR2 as FYNNEI. V shed 5 bases and J 2 bases; nucleotides not matched to a gene: 3. The length of the CDR3 is 15 residues. This CDR3 is CASSPLAGGQETQYF. CDR3 sequence (DNA): TGTGCCAGCAGTCCTCTAGCGGGGGGGCAAGAGACCCAGTACTTC.